A selection of T cell receptor beta chains follows, all from one sample in a study of shared clonotypes between healthy human individuals. The protocol was immunoSEQ multiplex PCR, while the TCRdb copy is restricted to in-frame clones and leaves out a portion. The sample records about 520,000 clones, approximately 84% being singletons. Source material: PBMCs. The receptors originated from a woman in her thirties or forties in good health. Some clones in this sample may be carry-over from other donors' samples. The conserved cysteine and the conserved F or W are not part of the CDR3 here. Fields, in order: J gene, V gene, clone size, CDR3 protein. The size of a clone is reported for some rows only, either as once, few or many, or as a class for expanded clones.

j_call: TRBJ2-3; v_call: TRBV5-1; clone_size: few; cdr3_aa: ASSLYPGQGSTDTQY
j_call: TRBJ2-5; v_call: TRBV12-2; clone_size: .; cdr3_aa: ASRPDVEETQY
j_call: TRBJ2-7; v_call: TRBV10-3; clone_size: .; cdr3_aa: ATSDGRGGSYEQY
j_call: TRBJ1-5; v_call: TRBV9; clone_size: .; cdr3_aa: ASSVGENQPQH
j_call: TRBJ2-5; v_call: TRBV30; clone_size: .; cdr3_aa: AWSKTEQETQY
j_call: TRBJ2-2; v_call: TRBV5-4; clone_size: .; cdr3_aa: ASSLGVGTSTGELF
j_call: TRBJ2-7; v_call: TRBV5-4; clone_size: .; cdr3_aa: ASSKDRVSYEQY
j_call: TRBJ2-3; v_call: TRBV14; clone_size: once; cdr3_aa: ASSQVGGSLDTQY
j_call: TRBJ2-7; v_call: TRBV5-1; clone_size: .; cdr3_aa: ASSLAGREQY
j_call: TRBJ1-5; v_call: TRBV5-5; clone_size: many; cdr3_aa: ASSFVAQGTNQPQH
j_call: TRBJ1-2; v_call: TRBV6-5; clone_size: .; cdr3_aa: ASSSGTANYGYT
j_call: TRBJ2-7; v_call: TRBV29-1; clone_size: .; cdr3_aa: SVDRGRGGGPHEQY
j_call: TRBJ1-1; v_call: TRBV5-1; clone_size: .; cdr3_aa: ASSLGDRGLGTEAF
j_call: TRBJ2-5; v_call: TRBV20-1; clone_size: .; cdr3_aa: SARDWETQY
j_call: TRBJ2-7; v_call: TRBV5-1; clone_size: .; cdr3_aa: ASSLDLAAGSYEQY
j_call: TRBJ2-7; v_call: TRBV19; clone_size: .; cdr3_aa: ASSIAISYEQY
j_call: TRBJ1-4; v_call: TRBV19; clone_size: .; cdr3_aa: ASSPTGIGLF
j_call: TRBJ1-2; v_call: TRBV7-9; clone_size: .; cdr3_aa: ASSHPGTGYYYT
j_call: TRBJ2-2; v_call: TRBV2; clone_size: .; cdr3_aa: ASSEARAQNTGELF
j_call: TRBJ1-1; v_call: TRBV5-1; clone_size: .; cdr3_aa: ASSLASENTEAF
j_call: TRBJ1-4; v_call: TRBV7-3; clone_size: .; cdr3_aa: ASSSGQRNEKLF
j_call: TRBJ1-2; v_call: TRBV7-2; clone_size: few; cdr3_aa: ASSSLGEGRSGGYT
j_call: TRBJ2-1; v_call: TRBV20-1; clone_size: .; cdr3_aa: SAGGVNEQF
j_call: TRBJ2-2; v_call: TRBV11-3; clone_size: .; cdr3_aa: ASSLTGLTTGELF
j_call: TRBJ1-1; v_call: TRBV10-3; clone_size: .; cdr3_aa: AISESRETEAF
j_call: TRBJ2-2; v_call: TRBV18; clone_size: .; cdr3_aa: ASSPSTNTGELF
j_call: TRBJ2-3; v_call: TRBV29-1; clone_size: .; cdr3_aa: SAGPIWGARTDTQY
j_call: TRBJ1-1; v_call: TRBV7-7; clone_size: few; cdr3_aa: ASSPWTGKMNTEAF
j_call: TRBJ2-1; v_call: TRBV4-1; clone_size: .; cdr3_aa: ASSDYRNEQF
j_call: TRBJ2-6; v_call: TRBV7-2; clone_size: .; cdr3_aa: ASSAQGANVLT
j_call: TRBJ1-2; v_call: TRBV20-1; clone_size: .; cdr3_aa: SATLEVGYT